Sequencing of this T cell receptor beta chain was carried out in a study of T cell responses to AZD1222 COVID-19 vaccine (dated by TCRdb to the early 2020s). Context from the whole study: AZD1222 recipients with second doses at about 4 weeks or about 12 weeks were pooled, because spike-specific TCR depth and breadth did not differ between schedules. A total of approximately 250 trial participants underwent TCR sequencing, of whom roughly 210 had received two doses of AZD1222 and approximately 26 had received two doses of the MenACWY control vaccine. Trial participants were enrolled by age into subgroups of 18-55, 56-69 and 70-plus years, and around 140, 26 and 57 TCR-sequenced participants, respectively, were included in these subgroups.

V loses 5 bases at its end and J loses 0 bases; junction bases beyond the gene matches: 7. Inclusive of the bounding cysteine and phenylalanine, the CDR3 is 16 residues long. Left in the record is the CDR3 DNA by itself, 48 bases read in frame from the first base. The germline V gene sets CDR1 to SGHVS and CDR2 to FQNEAQ. In regard to this clone: Its antigen is not yet known. Per-nucleotide qualities are absent, and no much larger clonotype sits a single base away.

The time point label on this specimen signifies: baseline before first vaccination. Vaccinee samples were obtained from the UK trials COV001 and COV002, which included a single-blind randomized controlled phase 2/3 trial of AZD1222 (ChAdOx1 nCoV-19) in healthy adults. Trial participant PBMC samples were collected at day 0 and day 28 after the second dose for TCRbeta chain sequencing. Paper-wide results and their limitations: Participants were mostly white British, with more females than males. The authors suggested clonal diversity may have been underestimated. Conclusions about previously exposed vaccinees are limited, since just 5 to 7 AZD1222 recipients were seropositive for SARS-CoV-2 at baseline. Because no day 14 peak-response samples were available, the repertoires could be characterized only after the peak T cell response. After two AZD1222 doses, spike-specific TCR breadth and depth were significantly higher than at day 0 and than in MenACWY recipients. In the small 56-69-year group, the increase in depth fell short of significance, most likely because of low power. Reportedly, close to half of the unique spike-specific TCRs recognized epitopes lying outside the regions that are mutated in the B.1.351 and B.1.1.7 variants. Vaccine-associated CD4 TCRs spanned the whole spike protein, with dominant responses in regions 160-218 and 743-854.

The CDR3 regions of human TCRbeta chains were subjected to immunosequencing. The original pipeline was this. TCRs in the repertoires were matched against a reference library of SARS-CoV-2-specific TCRs that had been generated with the MIRA antigen-specificity platform. Breadth was defined as the fraction of unique TCRs that were SARS-CoV-2-associated. Depth was defined as the fraction of total T cells that were SARS-CoV-2-associated. Using the MIRA data, each spike-specific TCR was assigned both to the spike region to which the TCR was reactive and to a CD4 or CD8 class. Log10-transformed breadth and depth values were compared by one-way ANOVA with Sidak's multiple comparisons tests. TCRdb took over this immuneACCESS table, retaining in-frame rearrangements with V and J assigned. Such tables are incomplete; in checked studies, under half of the missing clones stem from an unresolved V gene, and the remainder is unexplained. V and J calls and clone size come straight from that table; D and trimming were deduced from the DNA. Recorded for this sample are about 56,000 clones; approximately 89% of them occurred a single time. Approximately 15% of the sample is in the top ten clones.

The sequence was obtained from an adult in good health. The rearranged segments are TRBV7-8 and TRBJ2-7; 10 junctional bases match TRBD2. This material consisted of peripheral blood, taken on day 0 of AZD1222 vaccination. The DNA sequence is given as TGTGCCAGCAGCCCGAGTAGCGGGAGGCTCTCCTACGAGCAGTACTTC. Its protein product is CASSPSSGRLSYEQYF.